A selection of T cell receptor beta chains follows, all from one sample in a study of neoadjuvant anti-PD-1 for oral cavity cancer. Sequencing was performed with immunoSEQ multiplex PCR; in TCRdb, only in-frame clones are kept and a portion is missing. This sample has fewer than 10,000 clones, with 55% to 75% found just once. Sequences were derived from PBMCs, sampled after nivolumab (anti-PD-1) treatment. These receptors originate from a person aged 40 to 85 with oral cavity squamous cell carcinoma. The CDR3 runs from the conserved cysteine through the conserved F or W. A D gene is named only where the DNA matches it firmly. Size is stated for part of the rows, as once, few or many counts, or as a class when the clone is expanded.

14,TRBV27,-,TRBJ1-2,-,TGTGCCAGCAGTTTGCGGCCCCGTATGGATGGCTACACCTTC,CASSLRPRMDGYTF
14,TRBV18,few,TRBJ1-6,-,TGTGCCAGCTCACCAACTGGGGAACGGTCACCCCTCCACTTT,CASSPTGERSPLHF
13,TRBV6-5,-,TRBJ1-1,-,TGTGCCAGCAGGCCACCCACCAGGGCTGAAGCTTTCTTT,CASRPPTRAEAFF
14,TRBV5-1,-,TRBJ2-7,-,TGCGCCAGCAGCTTGGATCTGGGTGGCGACGAGCAGTACTTC,CASSLDLGGDEQYF
14,TRBV5-4,-,TRBJ1-2,TRBD1,TGTGCCAGCAGCCGGACAGGGGAGAACTATGGCTACACCTTC,CASSRTGENYGYTF
13,TRBV7-2,-,TRBJ1-4,TRBD1,TGTGCCAGCAGTGGACAGGGCTATGAAAAACTGTTTTTT,CASSGQGYEKLFF
13,TRBV7-6,-,TRBJ1-6,-,TGTGCCAGCAGTCCTCGGGTTAATTCACCCCTCCACTTT,CASSPRVNSPLHF
17,TRBV27,-,TRBJ2-2,TRBD2,TGTGCCAGCAGTCCCACCGGGACTAGCTCGAACACCGGGGAGCTGTTTTTT,CASSPTGTSSNTGELFF
14,TRBV7-9,-,TRBJ1-2,-,TGTGCCAGCACCGGGCCTCAAGGTGACTATGGCTACACCTTC,CASTGPQGDYGYTF
13,TRBV14,-,TRBJ2-1,-,TGTGCCAGCAGCCAAGCAGGGCCGCGGGTTGAGTTCTTC,CASSQAGPRVEFF
16,TRBV2,-,TRBJ2-6,-,TGTGCCAGCACTCAAGAACACGTCTCTGGGGCCAACGTCCTGACTTTC,CASTQEHVSGANVLTF
15,TRBV11-3,-,TRBJ2-7,TRBD1,TGTGCCAGCAGCTCTCGGACAGGGAGCTCCTACGAGCAGTACTTC,CASSSRTGSSYEQYF